The 5 T cell receptor beta chains listed next were all sequenced from one sample in a study of control samples from healthy donors and cancer patients. The assay was immunoSEQ multiplex PCR, and TCRdb's table has in-frame clones only and misses some. Of about 96,000 clones in the sample, 80% to 95% were seen once. Source material: blood. The receptors stem from a man aged 18 to 30 in good health.

The CDR3 spells CASSFQQRGGREQFF. The CDR3 DNA reads TGTGCCAGCAGCTTTCAACAGCGGGGAGGACGTGAGCAGTTCTTC. The chain employs TRBV5-4 and TRBJ2-1; 7 nucleotides match TRBD2. This CDR3 has 15 amino acids. Trimming removed 2 bases from V and 9 bases from J; junction bases left unmatched: 11. Germline V gene sequence: CDR1 SGHNT, CDR2 YYREEE (reference sequence).

The CDR3 region has the DNA TGTGCCAGCAGTCCTCCCAGGACAAGGAACACTGAAGCTTTCTTT. It encodes CASSPPRTRNTEAFF. The chain couples TRBV13 to TRBJ1-1; D is perhaps TRBD1 (5 bases). V lost 6 bases and J 1 base, leaving 15 bases between the germline ends. The germline V gene has CDR1 PRHDT and CDR2 FYEKMQ (reference sequence). The CDR3 runs to 15 residues.

J is TRBJ2-2 and V is TRBV4-2, with 11 bases matching TRBD2. The CDR3 runs 16 residues. The ends lost 0 bases at V and 6 bases at J; junction bases unmatched: 3. In germline, CDR1 is LGHNA, CDR2 YNFKEQ. The CDR3 nucleotides read TGTGCCAGCAGCCAAGAGGGACTAGCGGTCCCCGGGGAGCTGTTTTTT. The encoded protein is CASSQEGLAVPGELFF.

The rearrangement uses TRBV27 and TRBJ2-7; 8 bases agree with TRBD1. CDR3 length: 12 residues. Per germline, CDR1 MNHEY and CDR2 SMNVEV (reference sequence). Trimming removed 5 bases from V and 5 bases from J; junction bases left unmatched: 2. CDR3 bases: TGTGCCAGCAGTCTGACAGGGGACGAGCAGTACTTC. As protein: CASSLTGDEQYF.

This clone was recorded once. V gene TRBV9 combines with J gene TRBJ2-2; D is perhaps TRBD2 (6 bases). Germline CDR1 SGDLS, CDR2 YYNGEE. Trimming pared 4 bases from V and 1 base from J, leaving 14 bases between. The CDR3 spans 16 residues. CDR3 region: CASSHRKGGNTGELFF. Written as DNA, the CDR3 is TGTGCCAGCAGCCACAGGAAGGGAGGGAACACCGGGGAGCTGTTTTTT.